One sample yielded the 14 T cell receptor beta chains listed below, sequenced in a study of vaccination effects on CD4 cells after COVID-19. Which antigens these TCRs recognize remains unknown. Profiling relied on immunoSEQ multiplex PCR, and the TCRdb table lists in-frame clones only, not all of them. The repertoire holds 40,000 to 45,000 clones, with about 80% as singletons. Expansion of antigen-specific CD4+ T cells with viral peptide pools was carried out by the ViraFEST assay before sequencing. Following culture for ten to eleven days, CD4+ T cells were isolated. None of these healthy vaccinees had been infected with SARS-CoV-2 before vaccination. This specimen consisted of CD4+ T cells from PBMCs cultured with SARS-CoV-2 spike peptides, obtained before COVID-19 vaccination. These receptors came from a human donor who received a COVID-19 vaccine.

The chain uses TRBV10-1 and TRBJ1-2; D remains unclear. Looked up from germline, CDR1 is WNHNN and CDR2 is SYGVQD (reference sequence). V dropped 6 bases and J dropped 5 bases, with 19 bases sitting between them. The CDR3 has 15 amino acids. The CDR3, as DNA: TGCGCCAGCAGGAAGGTTCCTCTGAGGCGGTATGGCTACACCTTC. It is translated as CASRKVPLRRYGYTF.

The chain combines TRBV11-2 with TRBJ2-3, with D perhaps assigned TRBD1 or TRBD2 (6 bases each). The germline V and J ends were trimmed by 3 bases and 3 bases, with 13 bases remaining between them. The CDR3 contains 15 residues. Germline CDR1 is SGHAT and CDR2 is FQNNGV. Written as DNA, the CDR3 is TGTGCCAGCAGCTTTAAGGGGGGCGGGACAGATACGCAGTATTTT. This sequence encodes CASSFKGGGTDTQYF.

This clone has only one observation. The CDR3 sequence: CASSEGTGGTDTQYF. The CDR3 nucleotides are TGTGCCAGCAGTGAAGGGACAGGGGGCACAGATACGCAGTATTTT. The rearrangement joins TRBV6-1 to TRBJ2-3; 9 bases fit TRBD1. Looked up from germline, CDR1 is MNHNS and CDR2 is SASEGT. The ends lost 1 base at V and 1 base at J; junction bases unmatched: 0. The CDR3 is made up of 15 amino acids.

The CDR3 is CASSESAETDTQYF. The CDR3 DNA reads TGCGCCAGCAGTGAGTCGGCCGAAACAGATACGCAGTATTTT. The rearrangement joins TRBV10-1 to TRBJ2-3, with D unclear. The ends were cut back, 0 bases at V and 3 bases at J, with 7 bases in the middle. The CDR3 has 14 residues. Germline CDR1 and CDR2: WNHNN and SYGVQD (reference sequence).

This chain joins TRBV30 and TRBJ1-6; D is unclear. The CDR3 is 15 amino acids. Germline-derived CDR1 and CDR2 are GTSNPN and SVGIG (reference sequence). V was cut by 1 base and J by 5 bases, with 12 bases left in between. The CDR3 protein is CAWSATSGNNSPLHF. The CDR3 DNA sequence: TGTGCCTGGAGTGCCACGAGCGGGAATAATTCACCCCTCCACTTT. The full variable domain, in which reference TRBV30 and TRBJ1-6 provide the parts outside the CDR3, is SQTIHQWPATLVQPVGSPLSLECTVEGTSNPNLYWYRQAAGRGLQLLFYSVGIGQISSEVPQNLSASRPQDRQFILSSKKLLLSDSGFYLCAWSATSGNNSPLHFGNGTRLTVT.

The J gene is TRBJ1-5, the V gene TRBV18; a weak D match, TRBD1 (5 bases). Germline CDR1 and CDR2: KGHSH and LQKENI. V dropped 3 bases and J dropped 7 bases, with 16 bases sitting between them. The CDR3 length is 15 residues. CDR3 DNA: TGTGCCAGCTCACCCCCAGGGCCGGGCGAGCAGCCCCAGCATTTT. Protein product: CASSPPGPGEQPQHF.

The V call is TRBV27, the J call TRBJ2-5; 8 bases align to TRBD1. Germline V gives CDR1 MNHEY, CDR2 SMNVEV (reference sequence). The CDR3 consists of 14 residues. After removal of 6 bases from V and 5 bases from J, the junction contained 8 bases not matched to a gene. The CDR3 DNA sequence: TGTGCCAGCAGATATTCCAGGGGGCAGGAGACCCAGTACTTC. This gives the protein CASRYSRGQETQYF.

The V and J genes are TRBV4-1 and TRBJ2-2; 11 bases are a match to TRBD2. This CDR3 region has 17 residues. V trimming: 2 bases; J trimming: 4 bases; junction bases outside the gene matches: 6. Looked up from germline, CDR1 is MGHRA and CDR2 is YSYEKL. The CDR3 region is CASSQLAGGIGTGELFF. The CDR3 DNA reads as TGCGCCAGCAGCCAATTAGCGGGGGGGATTGGCACCGGGGAGCTGTTTTTT.

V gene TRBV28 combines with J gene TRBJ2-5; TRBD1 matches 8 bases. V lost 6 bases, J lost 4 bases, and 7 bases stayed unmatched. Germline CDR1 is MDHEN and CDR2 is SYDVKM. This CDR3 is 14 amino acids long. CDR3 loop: CASRGDRGGETQYF. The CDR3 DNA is TGTGCCAGCAGGGGAGACAGGGGAGGAGAGACCCAGTACTTC.

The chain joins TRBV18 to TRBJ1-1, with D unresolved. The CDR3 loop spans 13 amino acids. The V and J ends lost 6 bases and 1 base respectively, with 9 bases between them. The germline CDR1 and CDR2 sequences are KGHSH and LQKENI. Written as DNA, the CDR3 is TGTGCCAGCTCCCCCGATCAGAACACTGAAGCTTTCTTT. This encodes CASSPDQNTEAFF.

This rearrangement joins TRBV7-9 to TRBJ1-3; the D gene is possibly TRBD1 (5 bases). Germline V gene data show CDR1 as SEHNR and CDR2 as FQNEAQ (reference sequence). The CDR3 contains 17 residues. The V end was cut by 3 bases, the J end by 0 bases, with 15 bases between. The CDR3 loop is CASSLQGSMVSGNTIYF. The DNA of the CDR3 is TGTGCCAGCAGCTTGCAGGGTAGTATGGTCTCTGGAAACACCATATATTTT. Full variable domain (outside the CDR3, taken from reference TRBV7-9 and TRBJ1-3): DTGVSQNPRHKITKRGQNVTFRCDPISEHNRLYWYRQTLGQGPEFLTYFQNEAQLEKSRLLSDRFSAERPKGSFSTLEIQRTEQGDSAMYLCASSLQGSMVSGNTIYFGEGSWLTVV.

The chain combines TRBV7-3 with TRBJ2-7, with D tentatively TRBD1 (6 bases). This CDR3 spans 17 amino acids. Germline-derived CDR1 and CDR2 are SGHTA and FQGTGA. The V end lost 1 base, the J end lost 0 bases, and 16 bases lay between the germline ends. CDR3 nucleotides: TGTGCCAGCAGCTTAAGCGCCGACAGGATGAGCTCCTACGAGCAGTACGTC. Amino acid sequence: CASSLSADRMSSYEQYV.

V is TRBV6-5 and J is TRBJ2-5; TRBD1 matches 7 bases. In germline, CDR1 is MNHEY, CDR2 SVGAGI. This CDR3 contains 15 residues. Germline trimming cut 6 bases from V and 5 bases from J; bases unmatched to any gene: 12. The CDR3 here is CASRKRQGVGETQYF. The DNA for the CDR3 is TGTGCCAGCAGAAAACGACAGGGTGTGGGGGAGACCCAGTACTTC.

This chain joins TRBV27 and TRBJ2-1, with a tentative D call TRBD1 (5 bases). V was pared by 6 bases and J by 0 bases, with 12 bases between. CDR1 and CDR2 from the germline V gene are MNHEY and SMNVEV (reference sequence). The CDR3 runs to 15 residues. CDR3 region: CASRLRQNSYNEQFF. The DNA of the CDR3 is TGTGCCAGCAGACTTCGACAGAACTCCTACAATGAGCAGTTCTTC.